This entry lists 8 T cell receptor beta chains sequenced from one sample in a study of early T cells in non-severe SARS-CoV-2 infection. Via MiXCR, TCRdb re-called the 5' RACE reads, giving one row per CDR3 protein. This table holds 20,000 to 30,000 distinct CDR3 sequences, about 4.5% found once. The sample taken for sequencing was whole blood. These receptor sequences come from an adult who was a healthcare worker with PCR-confirmed SARS-CoV-2 infection or an uninfected control (not recorded which).

A remark on this clonotype: At one boundary the junction diverges from the germline segment, which might be a read error. The chain combines TRBV5-1 with TRBJ2-5, with 7 bases aligning to TRBD2. This CDR3 contains 15 residues. Per the germline V gene, CDR1 is SGHRS and CDR2 is YFSETQ. In DNA, the CDR3 is TGCGCCAGCAGCTTGGCCGGGACTAACCAAAAGACCCAGTACTTC. This gives the protein CASSLAGTNQKTQYF. Based on the CDR3 plus reference TRBV5-1 and TRBJ2-5, the full variable domain is KAGVTQTPRYLIKTRGQQVTLSCSPISGHRSVSWYQQTPGQGLQFLFEYFSETQRNKGNFPGRFSGRQFSNSRSEMNVSTLELGDSALYLCASSLAGTNQKTQYFGPGTRLLVL.

The chain joins TRBV18 to TRBJ2-3; TRBD1 is a possible D gene (5 bases). The CDR3 covers 17 residues. Germline V lookup: CDR1 KGHSH, CDR2 LQKENI. V lost 0 bases and J lost 2, with 15 bases in between. The CDR3 protein is CASSPPLLDSFTDTQYF. CDR3 bases: TGTGCCAGCTCACCACCGCTTCTCGACAGCTTCACAGATACGCAGTATTTT.

There are many counts of this clonotype. The chain combines TRBV27 with TRBJ2-7; a weak D match, TRBD2 (6 bases). Looked up from germline, CDR1 is MNHEY and CDR2 is SMNVEV (reference sequence). The CDR3 is 14 residues long. V shed 2 bases and J shed 3 bases, with 11 bases lying between them. CDR3 nucleotide sequence: TGTGCCAGCAGTTTAGCGGGACCTAACTACGAGCAGTACTTC. Translation: CASSLAGPNYEQYF.

This clonotype was seen ten or more times. This chain joins TRBV20-1 and TRBJ2-7; 11 bases line up with TRBD1. Trimming took 3 bases from V and 3 from J; bases not matched to a gene: 10. This CDR3 has 16 residues. Germline CDR1 reads DFQATT; CDR2 reads SNEGSKA (reference sequence). CDR3 nucleotides: TGCAGTGCTAGGATGCTATCCGGGACAGGGGGCTACGAGCAGTACTTC. Translating gives CSARMLSGTGGYEQYF.

Ten or more counts support this clonotype. The V gene is TRBV11-2, the J gene TRBJ2-7, with unresolved D. The V end was cut by 1 base, the J end by 3 bases, with 10 bases between. The CDR3 extends over 14 amino acids. In germline, CDR1 is SGHAT, CDR2 FQNNGV. The CDR3 protein is CASSLGREDYEQYF. The CDR3 DNA sequence: TGTGCCAGCAGCTTAGGACGAGAAGACTACGAGCAGTACTTC.

The chain joins TRBV12-3 or TRBV12-4 to TRBJ2-3, with 11 bases identical to TRBD2. The CDR3 runs to 16 residues. Trimming took 6 bases from V and 4 from J; bases not matched to a gene: 9. CDR3 nucleotides: TGTGCCAGCAGCGAAAGACTAGCGGGGATCCCAGATACGCAGTATTTT. Its protein is CASSERLAGIPDTQYF.

This chain connects TRBV10-3 to TRBJ1-1, with D possibly matching TRBD1 (5 bases). Germline lookup yields CDR1 ENHRY and CDR2 SYGVKD. Trimming cost V 4 bases and J 1 base, with 22 bases left between them. The CDR3 is 18 residues long. This CDR3 reads CAISGDDSFPGRNTEAFF. The CDR3, as DNA: TGTGCCATCAGTGGGGATGACAGTTTTCCAGGGAGGAACACTGAAGCTTTCTTT.

The table lists this clonotype with many counts. The V gene is TRBV6-6, the J gene TRBJ2-1, with D possibly called TRBD1 or TRBD2 (6 bases each). The CDR3 consists of 14 residues. Trimming stripped 7 bases from V and 7 bases from J, with 17 bases between. Looked up from germline, CDR1 is MNHNY and CDR2 is SVGAGI (reference sequence). CDR3 DNA sequence: TGTGCCAGCACCACCGGTGGGGGGCGGAATGAGCAGTTCTTC. It encodes CASTTGGGRNEQFF.